This TCR beta chain was found in a study of T cell repertoires in ileal Crohn's disease. Study-wide findings and caveats: Postoperative endoscopy occurred within one year, median about 7.5 months. Every patient over 26.8% clonality showed endoscopic recurrence. Active smokers at surgery had more clonal expansions than non-smokers. Mucosal expansions were suggested to be mainly CD8 T cells.

Noted time point: neoterminal ileum biopsy at postoperative endoscopy, about 6 months after surgery. Points on this clone: Its antigen is not known.

Some clones are missing from TCRdb's copy, which holds only in-frame ones; the method was immunoSEQ multiplex PCR. The sample lists 10,000 to 15,000 clones; approximately 78% were seen once. CDR3 size: 13 residues. Germline loops: CDR1 SGHVS, CDR2 FQNEAQ. V was cut by 5 bases and J by 3 bases, with 10 bases left in between. The genes are TRBV7-8 and TRBJ1-2; D gene uncertain. The receptor was derived from an adult with Crohn's disease. Material: ileal tissue. CDR3 in DNA: TGTGCCAGCAGCGCCCAGGCCGACTATGGCTACACCTTC. Translated: CASSAQADYGYTF.